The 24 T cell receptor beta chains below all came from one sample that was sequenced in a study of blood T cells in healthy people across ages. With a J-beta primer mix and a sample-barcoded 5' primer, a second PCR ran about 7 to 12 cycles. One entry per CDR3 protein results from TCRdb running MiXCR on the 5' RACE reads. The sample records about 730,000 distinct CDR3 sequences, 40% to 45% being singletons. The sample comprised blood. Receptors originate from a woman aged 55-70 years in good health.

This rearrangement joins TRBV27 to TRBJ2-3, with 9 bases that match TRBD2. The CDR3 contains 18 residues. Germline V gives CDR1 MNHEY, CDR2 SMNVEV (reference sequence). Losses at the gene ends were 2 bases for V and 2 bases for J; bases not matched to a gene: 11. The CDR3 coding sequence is TGTGCCAGCAGTTTAGATGGCGGGGGGGCCTTCCCCACAGATACGCAGTATTTT. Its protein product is CASSLDGGGAFPTDTQYF.

In DNA, the CDR3 is TGCAGTGCTCCCAAGGGGGAGAGCACAGATACGCAGTATTTT. Residues: CSAPKGESTDTQYF. The chain employs TRBV20-1 and TRBJ2-3, with D perhaps matching TRBD1 (6 bases). The CDR3 spans 14 residues. V was pared by 5 bases and J by 0 bases, with 12 bases between. Germline lookup yields CDR1 DFQATT and CDR2 SNEGSKA (reference sequence).

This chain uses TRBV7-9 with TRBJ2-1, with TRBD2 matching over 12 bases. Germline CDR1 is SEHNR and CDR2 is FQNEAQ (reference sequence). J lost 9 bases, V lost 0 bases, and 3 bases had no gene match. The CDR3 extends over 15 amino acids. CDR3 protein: CASSLATSGSFEQFF. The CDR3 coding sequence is TGTGCCAGCAGCTTAGCGACTAGCGGGAGTTTTGAGCAGTTCTTC.

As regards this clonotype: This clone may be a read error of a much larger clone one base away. The CDR3 sequence: CSAQAGTGTSYEQYF. CDR3 nucleotides: TGCAGCGCTCAGGCCGGGACAGGGACTTCCTACGAGCAGTACTTC. V and J are TRBV29-1 and TRBJ2-7; 9 positions agree with TRBD1. With V trimmed by 7 bases and J by 1 base, 11 bases remained unmatched. Germline assignment: CDR1 SQVTM and CDR2 ANQGSEA. The CDR3 extends over 15 amino acids.

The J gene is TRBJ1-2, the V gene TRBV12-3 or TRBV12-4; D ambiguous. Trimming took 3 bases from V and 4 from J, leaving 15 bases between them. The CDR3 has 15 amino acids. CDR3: CASSLEGIASYGYTF. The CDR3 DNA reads TGTGCCAGCAGTTTGGAGGGTATAGCGAGCTATGGCTACACCTTC.

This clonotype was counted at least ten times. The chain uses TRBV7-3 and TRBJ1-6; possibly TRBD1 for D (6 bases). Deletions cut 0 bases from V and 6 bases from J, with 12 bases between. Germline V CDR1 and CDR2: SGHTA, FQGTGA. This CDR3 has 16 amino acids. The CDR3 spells CASSLTGAGLNSPLHF. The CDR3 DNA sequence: TGTGCCAGCAGCTTAACGGGGGCAGGGCTTAATTCACCCCTCCACTTT.

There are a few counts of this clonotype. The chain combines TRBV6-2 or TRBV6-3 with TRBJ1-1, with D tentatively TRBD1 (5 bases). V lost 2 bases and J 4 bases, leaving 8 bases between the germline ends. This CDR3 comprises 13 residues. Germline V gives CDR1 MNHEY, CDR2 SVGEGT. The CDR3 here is CASSYQDITEAFF. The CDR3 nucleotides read TGTGCCAGCAGTTACCAGGACATCACTGAAGCTTTCTTT.

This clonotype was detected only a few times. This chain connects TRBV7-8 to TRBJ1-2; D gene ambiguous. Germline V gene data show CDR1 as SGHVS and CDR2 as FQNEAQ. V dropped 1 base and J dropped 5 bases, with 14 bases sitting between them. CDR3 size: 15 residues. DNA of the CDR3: TGTGCCAGCAGCTTAGGCCCCACCGTAGGGTATGGCTACACCTTC. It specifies CASSLGPTVGYGYTF.

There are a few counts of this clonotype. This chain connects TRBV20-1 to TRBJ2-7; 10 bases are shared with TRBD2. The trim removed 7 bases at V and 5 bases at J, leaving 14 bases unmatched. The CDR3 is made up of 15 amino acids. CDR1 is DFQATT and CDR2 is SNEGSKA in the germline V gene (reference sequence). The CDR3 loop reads CSGADQTLAGDEQYF. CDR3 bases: TGCAGTGGGGCGGACCAGACTCTAGCGGGGGACGAGCAGTACTTC.

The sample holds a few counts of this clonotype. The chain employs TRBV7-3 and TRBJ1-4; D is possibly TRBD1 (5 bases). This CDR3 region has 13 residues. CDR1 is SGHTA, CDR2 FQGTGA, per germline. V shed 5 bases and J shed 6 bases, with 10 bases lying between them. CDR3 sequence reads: CASSQGPDEKLFF. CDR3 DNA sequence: TGTGCCAGCAGCCAGGGTCCGGATGAAAAACTGTTTTTT.

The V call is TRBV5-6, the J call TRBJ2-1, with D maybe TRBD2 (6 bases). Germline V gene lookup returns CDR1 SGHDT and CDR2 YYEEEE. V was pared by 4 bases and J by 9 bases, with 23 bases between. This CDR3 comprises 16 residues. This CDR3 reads CASSPLIAGTMIEQFF. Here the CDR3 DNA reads TGTGCCAGCAGCCCTCTAATCGCGGGAACCATGATTGAGCAGTTCTTC. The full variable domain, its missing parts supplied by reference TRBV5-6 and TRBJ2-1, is DAGVTQSPTHLIKTRGQQVTLRCSPKSGHDTVSWYQQALGQGPQFIFQYYEEEERQRGNFPDRFSGHQFPNYSSELNVNALLLGDSALYLCASSPLIAGTMIEQFFGPGTRLTVL.

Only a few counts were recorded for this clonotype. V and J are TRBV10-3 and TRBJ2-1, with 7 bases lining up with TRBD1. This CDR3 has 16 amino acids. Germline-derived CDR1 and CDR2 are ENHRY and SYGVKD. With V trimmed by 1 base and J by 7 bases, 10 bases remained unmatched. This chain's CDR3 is CAISEFRQGVWNEQFF. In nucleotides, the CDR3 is TGTGCCATCAGTGAGTTTAGGCAGGGGGTATGGAATGAGCAGTTCTTC.

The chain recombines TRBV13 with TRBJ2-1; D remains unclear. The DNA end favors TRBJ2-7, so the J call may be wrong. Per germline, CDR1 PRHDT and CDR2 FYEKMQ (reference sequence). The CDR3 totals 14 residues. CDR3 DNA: TGTGCCAGCAGCCCATGGGTCTCCTACAATGAGCAGTACTTC. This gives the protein CASSPWVSYNEQYF.

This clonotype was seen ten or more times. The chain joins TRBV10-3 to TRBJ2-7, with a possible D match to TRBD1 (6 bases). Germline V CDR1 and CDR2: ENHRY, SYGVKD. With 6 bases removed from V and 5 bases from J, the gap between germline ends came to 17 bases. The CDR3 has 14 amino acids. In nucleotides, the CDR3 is TGTGCCATCAGGACACAGGGCCTCGTGAACGAGCAGTACTTC. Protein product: CAIRTQGLVNEQYF.

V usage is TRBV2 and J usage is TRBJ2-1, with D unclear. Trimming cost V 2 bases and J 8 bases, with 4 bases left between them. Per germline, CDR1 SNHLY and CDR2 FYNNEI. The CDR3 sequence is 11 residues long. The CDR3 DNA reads TGTGCCAGCAGTGAATGGGATGAGCAGTTCTTC. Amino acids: CASSEWDEQFF.

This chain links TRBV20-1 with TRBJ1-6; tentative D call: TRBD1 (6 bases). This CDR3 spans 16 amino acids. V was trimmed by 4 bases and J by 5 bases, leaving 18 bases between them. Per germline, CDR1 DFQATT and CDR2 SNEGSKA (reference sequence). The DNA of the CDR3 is TGCAGTGCTAAGAGAGGGGGGCAGGCCAATAATTCACCCCTCCACTTT. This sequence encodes CSAKRGGQANNSPLHF.

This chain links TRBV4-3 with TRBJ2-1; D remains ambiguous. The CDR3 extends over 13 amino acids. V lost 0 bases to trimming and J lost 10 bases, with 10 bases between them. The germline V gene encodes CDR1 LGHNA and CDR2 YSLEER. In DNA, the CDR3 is TGCGCCAGCAGCCAAGATCGGATATTCGAGCAGTTCTTC. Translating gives CASSQDRIFEQFF.

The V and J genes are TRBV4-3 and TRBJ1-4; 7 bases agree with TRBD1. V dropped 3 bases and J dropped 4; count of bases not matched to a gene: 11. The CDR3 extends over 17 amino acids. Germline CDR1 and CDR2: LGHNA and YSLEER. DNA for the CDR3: TGCGCCAGCAGCCAGGGTGGGACAGCTATTGGTAATGAAAAACTGTTTTTT. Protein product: CASSQGGTAIGNEKLFF.

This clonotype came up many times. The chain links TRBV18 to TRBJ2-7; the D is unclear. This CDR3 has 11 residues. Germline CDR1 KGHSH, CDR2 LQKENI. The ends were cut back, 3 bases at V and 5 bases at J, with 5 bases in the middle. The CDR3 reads CASSPKNEQYF. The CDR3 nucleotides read TGTGCCAGCTCACCTAAGAACGAGCAGTACTTC.

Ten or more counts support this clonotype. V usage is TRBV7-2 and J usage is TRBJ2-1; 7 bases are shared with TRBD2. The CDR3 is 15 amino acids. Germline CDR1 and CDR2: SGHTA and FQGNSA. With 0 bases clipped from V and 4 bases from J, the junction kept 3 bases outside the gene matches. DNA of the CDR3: TGTGCCAGCAGCTTAGCGGGGGGGGTATACAATGAGCAGTTCTTC. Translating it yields CASSLAGGVYNEQFF.

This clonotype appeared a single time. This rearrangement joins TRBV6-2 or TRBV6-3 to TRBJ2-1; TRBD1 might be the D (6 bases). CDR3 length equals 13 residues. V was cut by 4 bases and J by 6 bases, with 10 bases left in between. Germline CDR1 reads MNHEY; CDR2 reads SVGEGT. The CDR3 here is CASSWGQINEQFF. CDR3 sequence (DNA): TGTGCCAGCAGTTGGGGACAAATCAATGAGCAGTTCTTC.

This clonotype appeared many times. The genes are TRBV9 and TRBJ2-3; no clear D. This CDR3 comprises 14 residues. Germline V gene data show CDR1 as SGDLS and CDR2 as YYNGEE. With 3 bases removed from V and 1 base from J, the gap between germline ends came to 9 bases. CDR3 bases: TGTGCCAGCAGCGCGCCTGGGGGCACAGATACGCAGTATTTT. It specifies CASSAPGGTDTQYF.

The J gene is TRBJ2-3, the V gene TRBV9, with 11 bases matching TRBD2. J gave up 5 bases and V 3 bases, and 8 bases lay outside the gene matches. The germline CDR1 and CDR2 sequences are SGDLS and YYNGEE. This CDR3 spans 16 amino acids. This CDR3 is CASSAVAGGQEDTQYF. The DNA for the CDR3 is TGTGCCAGCAGCGCCGTAGCGGGAGGGCAGGAAGATACGCAGTATTTT.

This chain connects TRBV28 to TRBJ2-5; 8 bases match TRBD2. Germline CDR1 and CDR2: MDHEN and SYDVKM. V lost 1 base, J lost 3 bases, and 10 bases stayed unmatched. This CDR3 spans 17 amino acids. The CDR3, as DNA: TGTGCCAGCAGTTTATTAGAGATAGCGGGATCGAAAGAGACCCAGTACTTC. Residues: CASSLLEIAGSKETQYF.